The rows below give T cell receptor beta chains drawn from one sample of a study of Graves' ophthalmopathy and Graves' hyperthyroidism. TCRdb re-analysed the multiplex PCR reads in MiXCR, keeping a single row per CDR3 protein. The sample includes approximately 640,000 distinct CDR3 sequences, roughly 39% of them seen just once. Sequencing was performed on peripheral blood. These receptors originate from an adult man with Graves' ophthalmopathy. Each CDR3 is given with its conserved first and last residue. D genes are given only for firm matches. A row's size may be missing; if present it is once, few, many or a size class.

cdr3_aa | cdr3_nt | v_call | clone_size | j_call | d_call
CSVKVGGTEAFF | TGCAGCGTGAAGGTGGGCGGCACTGAAGCTTTCTTT | TRBV29-1 | - | TRBJ1-1 | -
CATSHEGRAYEQYF | TGTGCCACCAGCCATGAGGGGCGGGCCTACGAGCAGTACTTC | TRBV2 | - | TRBJ2-7 | -
CASILDRGAEQYF | TGTGCCAGCATCCTCGACCGAGGGGCCGAGCAGTACTTC | TRBV7-9 | - | TRBJ2-7 | -
CASSLATGYQETQYF | TGCGCCAGCAGCTTGGCTACAGGGTACCAAGAGACCCAGTACTTC | TRBV5-1 | many | TRBJ2-5 | -
CASSFRGHYEQYF | TGTGCCAGCAGTTTCAGGGGGCACTACGAGCAGTACTTC | TRBV27 | few | TRBJ2-7 | TRBD1
CSARAFDRGVEKLFF | TGCAGTGCTAGAGCCTTCGACAGGGGAGTGGAAAAACTGTTTTTT | TRBV20-1 | - | TRBJ1-4 | TRBD1
CSVETSGSTGTGELFF | TGCAGCGTTGAGACTAGCGGGAGCACGGGTACCGGGGAGCTGTTTTTT | TRBV29-1 | - | TRBJ2-2 | TRBD2
CAISEDSGSQETQHF | TGTGCCATCAGTGAGGATAGCGGGAGCCAAGAGACCCAGCATTTT | TRBV10-3 | - | TRBJ1-5 | -
CAISESVGGRVKLFF | TGTGCCATCAGTGAATCCGTGGGGGGACGGGTAAAACTGTTTTTT | TRBV10-3 | - | TRBJ1-4 | -
CSARDLLAPNANTEAFF | TGCAGTGCTAGAGATCTATTGGCACCGAACGCGAACACTGAAGCTTTCTTT | TRBV20-1 | few | TRBJ1-1 | -
CASSTNLREPTGELFF | TGTGCCAGCAGTACCAACTTGCGGGAACCCACCGGGGAGCTGTTTTTT | TRBV7-2 | few | TRBJ2-2 | -
CASSPLSDSGELFF | TGTGCCAGCAGCCCCTTGTCGGACAGCGGGGAGCTGTTTTTT | TRBV5-6 | - | TRBJ2-2 | -
CAWSGQLNQPQHF | TGTGCCTGGAGTGGACAGCTCAATCAGCCCCAGCATTTT | TRBV30 | - | TRBJ1-5 | -
CASSGRTGNGYTF | TGTGCCAGCAGCGGACGCACAGGGAATGGCTACACCTTC | TRBV7-8 | many | TRBJ1-2 | -
CSVLWGYTF | TGCAGCGTCCTTTGGGGCTACACCTTC | TRBV29-1 | - | TRBJ1-2 | -
CATGSRSTEAFF | TGTGCCACCGGCAGTCGTTCCACTGAAGCTTTCTTT | TRBV10-3 | many | TRBJ1-1 | -
CASTDRGADNSPLHF | TGTGCCAGCACCGACAGGGGGGCTGATAATTCACCCCTCCACTTT | TRBV10-3 | - | TRBJ1-6 | TRBD1
CASSPYKPGNTEAFF | TGTGCCAGCAGCCCCTACAAACCGGGAAACACTGAAGCTTTCTTT | TRBV6-6 | - | TRBJ1-1 | -
CASREQAFYGYTF | TGTGCCAGCAGGGAACAGGCTTTCTATGGCTACACCTTC | TRBV6-6 | - | TRBJ1-2 | -
CASSLVHGSSGEDEQFF | TGTGCCAGCAGCTTGGTGCATGGTTCGAGCGGGGAGGATGAGCAGTTCTTC | TRBV5-6 | - | TRBJ2-1 | TRBD2
CATGGRYNSPLHF | TGTGCCACCGGGGGCAGGTATAATTCACCCCTCCACTTT | TRBV24-1 | many | TRBJ1-6 | -
CASSTSGGFYGYTF | TGTGCCAGCAGCACTAGCGGGGGTTTCTATGGCTACACCTTC | TRBV2 | - | TRBJ1-2 | -
CASSGTGAGEAFF | TGTGCCAGCAGCGGTACAGGGGCCGGTGAAGCTTTCTTT | TRBV9 | many | TRBJ1-1 | TRBD1
CASGLPGGTNTGELFF | TGTGCTAGCGGCCTCCCGGGGGGTACGAACACCGGGGAGCTGTTTTTT | TRBV7-3 | - | TRBJ2-2 | TRBD2
CAIGQGNQPLHF | TGTGCCATTGGACAGGGGAATCAGCCCCTCCACTTT | TRBV10-3 | - | TRBJ1-6 | TRBD1
CASRAVNQPQHF | TGTGCCAGCAGGGCAGTAAATCAGCCCCAGCATTTT | TRBV6-1 | many | TRBJ1-5 | -
CATEGFSEAFF | TGTGCCACAGAGGGTTTTTCTGAAGCTTTCTTT | TRBV10-3 | few | TRBJ1-1 | -
CAWSGGLAPQETQYF | TGTGCCTGGAGTGGTGGTCTAGCGCCCCAAGAGACCCAGTACTTC | TRBV30 | - | TRBJ2-5 | -
CASSFRHTEAFF | TGTGCCAGCAGCTTCCGTCACACTGAAGCTTTCTTT | TRBV7-8 | many | TRBJ1-1 | -
CASSTSGFSGSPLHF | TGTGCCAGTAGCACCTCGGGATTTTCCGGATCACCCCTCCACTTT | TRBV19 | many | TRBJ1-6 | -
CASTASPSFLSLGGYTF | TGTGCCAGCACCGCCTCCCCGTCCTTCCTCTCGTTGGGGGGCTACACCTTC | TRBV12-3/TRBV12-4 | - | TRBJ1-2 | -
CASSDWDGGEKLFF | TGTGCCAGCAGTGATTGGGACGGAGGGGAAAAACTGTTTTTT | TRBV25-1 | many | TRBJ1-4 | -
CASSAFGPQFF | TGTGCCAGCAGTGCGTTCGGCCCCCAGTTCTTC | TRBV2 | - | TRBJ2-1 | -
CASSQDSRQQETQYF | TGTGCCAGCAGCCAAGATTCGAGACAACAAGAGACCCAGTACTTC | TRBV3-1 | - | TRBJ2-5 | -
CASSQRTAGEQYF | TGCGCCAGCAGCCAACGGACGGCCGGGGAGCAGTACTTC | TRBV4-3 | - | TRBJ2-7 | -
CASVSGGQF | TGTGCCAGCGTCTCCGGGGGCCAATTT | TRBV7-2 | - | TRBJ1-6 | -
CAISPSSSPYEQYF | TGTGCCATCAGCCCTAGCTCTTCCCCTTACGAGCAGTACTTC | TRBV10-3 | many | TRBJ2-7 | -
CAISKGQGFYGYEQYF | TGTGCCATCAGTAAGGGTCAAGGGTTCTATGGCTACGAGCAGTACTTC | TRBV10-3 | - | TRBJ2-7 | -
CASPTGTPPYEQYF | TGTGCCAGCCCGACAGGGACCCCCCCCTACGAGCAGTACTTC | TRBV7-9 | - | TRBJ2-7 | TRBD1
CASSTGAGTQPQYF | TGTGCCAGCAGCACAGGGGCGGGTACGCAGCCCCAGTACTTC | TRBV7-8 | - | TRBJ2-5 | TRBD1
CATSRNQGHYNSPLHF | TGTGCCACCAGCCGCAACCAGGGACACTATAATTCGCCCCTCCACTTT | TRBV15 | - | TRBJ1-6 | -
CASSSGQYF | TGTGCCAGCAGCTCCGGACAGTACTTC | TRBV7-9 | few | TRBJ2-7 | -
CSARDLDAWTSSYEQYF | TGCAGTGCTAGAGATTTGGACGCGTGGACGAGCTCCTACGAGCAGTACTTC | TRBV20-1 | - | TRBJ2-7 | -
CAGSIPGYEQYF | TGTGCCGGTAGTATTCCGGGCTACGAGCAGTACTTC | TRBV19 | once | TRBJ2-7 | -
CASSMGTQYF | TGTGCCAGCAGCATGGGGACCCAGTACTTC | TRBV7-9 | - | TRBJ2-5 | -
CASSLIPPGLSTYEQYF | TGTGCCAGCAGCTTAATCCCCCCCGGGCTATCTACCTACGAGCAGTACTTC | TRBV7-9 | - | TRBJ2-7 | -
CASGWTDEQYF | TGTGCCAGCGGCTGGACAGACGAGCAGTACTTC | TRBV6-5 | many | TRBJ2-7 | -
CASSYQRDTEAFF | TGTGCCAGCAGTTACCAGAGGGACACTGAAGCTTTCTTT | TRBV10-3 | many | TRBJ1-1 | -
CASGLADTLSGETQYF | TGTGCTAGTGGTTTGGCGGACACCTTATCCGGGGAGACCCAGTACTTC | TRBV12-5 | - | TRBJ2-5 | -
CASSFPRAGNTGELSW | TGTGCCAGCAGTTTCCCCCGGGCAGGGAACACCGGGGAGCTGTCTTGG | TRBV7-2 | - | TRBJ2-2 | -
CASSQEPRIRNREKLFF | TGCGCCAGCAGCCAAGAGCCAAGAATTCGTAATCGGGAAAAACTGTTTTTT | TRBV4-1 | few | TRBJ1-4 | -
CASSPNSRTSGNTIYF | TGTGCCAGCAGCCCCAATTCGAGGACATCTGGAAACACCATATATTTT | TRBV9 | many | TRBJ1-3 | -
CASSARRAQGETQYF | TGTGCCAGCAGCGCCCGGAGGGCACAGGGGGAGACCCAGTACTTC | TRBV9 | many | TRBJ2-5 | -
CASSGQGAGGQYF | TGCGCCAGCAGTGGACAGGGGGCGGGGGGGCAGTACTTC | TRBV10-2 | - | TRBJ2-7 | TRBD1
CASSQGHPRGKPQHF | TGTGCCAGTAGTCAGGGACATCCGAGGGGAAAACCCCAGCATTTT | TRBV19 | many | TRBJ1-5 | -